The 17 T cell receptor beta chains below come from one sample, sequenced in a study of blood T cell repertoires in COVID-19 (dated by TCRdb to 2020 to 2021). Library method: the immunoSEQ multiplex PCR assay. The clones in this table, taken by TCRdb from immuneACCESS, are in-frame only. Not every clone is retained; where verified, under half of the shortfall comes from an unresolved V gene, and the cause of the rest is unknown. This sample gives approximately 200,000 clones in total; around 85% of them show up just once. The biggest ten clones account for roughly 5% of the sample. The sample was peripheral blood. The receptors stem from a human donor in a cohort sampled during active COVID-19.

This chain links TRBV5-1 with TRBJ2-2, with TRBD1 identical over 7 bases. Germline CDR1 and CDR2: SGHRS and YFSETQ. CDR3 length: 15 amino acids. V lost 1 base, J lost 7 bases, and 7 bases stayed unmatched. DNA of the CDR3: TGCGCCAGCAGCTTGTTCGGGCAGGGGGACGGGGAGCTGTTTTTT. Its protein is CASSLFGQGDGELFF.

This clone came up a few times. The V gene is TRBV14, the J gene TRBJ2-7; tentatively, D is TRBD1 (6 bases). Germline loops: CDR1 SGHDN, CDR2 FVKESK. Trimming shortened V by 5 bases and J by 4 bases, and 9 bases separated the two germline ends. This CDR3 is 12 amino acids long. This CDR3 is CASSTQGYEQYF. The CDR3 DNA sequence: TGTGCCAGCAGCACACAGGGATACGAGCAGTACTTC.

The rearrangement joins TRBV13 to TRBJ2-7; the D gene is possibly TRBD1 (6 bases). This CDR3 is built from 13 residues. The V and J ends lost 1 base and 2 bases respectively, with 6 bases between them. The germline V gene has CDR1 PRHDT and CDR2 FYEKMQ (reference sequence). The CDR3 here is CASSLDRAYEQYF. DNA of the CDR3: TGTGCCAGCAGCTTAGACAGGGCCTACGAGCAGTACTTC. The variable domain in full, completed from reference TRBV13 and TRBJ2-7, reads AAGVIQSPRHLIKEKRETATLKCYPIPRHDTVYWYQQGPGQDPQFLISFYEKMQSDKGSIPDRFSAQQFSDYHSELNMSSLELGDSALYFCASSLDRAYEQYFGPGTRLTVT.

The J gene is TRBJ2-3, the V gene TRBV25-1; the match to TRBD2 covers 12 bases. From germline, CDR1 is MGHDK and CDR2 SYGVNS. The junction had 5 bases not matched to a gene; V was cut back by 6 bases and J by 4 bases. The CDR3 contains 15 residues. The CDR3 loop reads CASSASGRASDTQYF. The CDR3 coding sequence is TGTGCCAGCAGCGCTAGCGGGAGGGCCTCAGATACGCAGTATTTT.

V usage is TRBV3-1 (or the pseudogene TRBV3-2) and J usage is TRBJ1-1; 7 positions agree with TRBD1. This CDR3 has 13 residues. Germline assignment: CDR1 LGHDT and CDR2 YNNKEL (reference sequence). V shed 6 bases and J 1 base; nucleotides not matched to a gene: 2. Here the CDR3 reads CASRRQGNTEAFF. DNA for the CDR3: TGTGCCAGCAGGCGACAGGGGAACACTGAAGCTTTCTTT.

The chain uses TRBV18 and TRBJ2-1; weak D call: TRBD1 (5 bases). V was cut by 3 bases and J by 4 bases, with 16 bases left in between. The CDR3 runs 16 residues. Germline CDR1 and CDR2: KGHSH and LQKENI. CDR3 in DNA: TGTGCCAGCTCACCCGGACCGAAGAAGGGGTACAATGAGCAGTTCTTC. It yields the protein CASSPGPKKGYNEQFF.

The gene calls are TRBV28 and TRBJ1-2, with TRBD1 matching over 7 bases. CDR3 length: 15 residues. The V segment lost 3 bases and the J segment 2 bases; nucleotides outside the gene matches: 6. In germline, CDR1 is MDHEN, CDR2 SYDVKM. CDR3 loop: CASSFTDRVNYGYTF. In DNA form, the CDR3 reads TGTGCCAGCAGTTTTACCGACAGGGTCAACTATGGCTACACCTTC.

V gene TRBV19 combines with J gene TRBJ2-1, with 8 nucleotides matching TRBD2. Germline V gene lookup returns CDR1 LNHDA and CDR2 SQIVND (reference sequence). V shed 1 base and J 6 bases; nucleotides not matched to a gene: 5. This CDR3 region has 15 residues. The CDR3 DNA reads as TGTGCCAGTAGTATAGCGGGAGGGCCCATCAATGAGCAGTTCTTC. Translating gives CASSIAGGPINEQFF.

V and J are TRBV19 and TRBJ1-2; no definite D call. Trimming removed 4 bases from V and 4 bases from J, with 10 bases in between. CDR3 length: 13 residues. Germline V gene sequence: CDR1 LNHDA, CDR2 SQIVND (reference sequence). The CDR3 loop reads CASSTGSSYGYTF. The DNA for the CDR3 is TGTGCCAGTAGTACGGGAAGTAGCTATGGCTACACCTTC.

The J gene is TRBJ1-5, the V gene TRBV27; possibly TRBD1 for D (5 bases). V lost 1 base and J 2 bases, leaving 9 bases between the germline ends. The germline CDR1 and CDR2 sequences are MNHEY and SMNVEV (reference sequence). This CDR3 comprises 15 residues. CDR3 residues: CASSLWGTGNQPQHF. The DNA of the CDR3 is TGTGCCAGCAGTTTATGGGGCACCGGCAATCAGCCCCAGCATTTT.

V gene TRBV7-2 combines with J gene TRBJ2-7, with a tentative D call TRBD1 (5 bases). Trimming took 5 bases from V and 3 from J, leaving 11 bases between them. CDR1 SGHTA and CDR2 FQGNSA come from the germline V gene. This CDR3 has 13 amino acids. The CDR3 region has the DNA TGTGCCAGCAGCCCTGGACAATTCTACGAGCAGTACTTC. This gives the protein CASSPGQFYEQYF.

CDR3 in DNA: TGTGCCAGCAGTTTCTCTAGCGGGACCTACGAGCAGTACTTC. Its protein is CASSFSSGTYEQYF. V usage is TRBV28 and J usage is TRBJ2-7; 9 bases match TRBD2. Germline V CDR1 and CDR2: MDHEN, SYDVKM. Trimming at V came to 3 bases and at J to 2 bases, leaving 2 bases not matched to a gene. The CDR3 contains 14 residues.

The gene calls are TRBV9 and TRBJ2-3, with 8 bases aligning to TRBD1. The CDR3 consists of 17 residues. V was pared by 4 bases and J by 2 bases, with 12 bases of the junction left unmatched. Germline lookup yields CDR1 SGDLS and CDR2 YYNGEE. As DNA, the CDR3 is TGTGCCAGCAGCTCCCCTCAGACAGGGGCCACCACAGATACGCAGTATTTT. This codes for CASSSPQTGATTDTQYF.

The rearrangement joins TRBV28 to TRBJ2-7; D perhaps matches TRBD2 (6 bases). The V and J ends lost 5 bases and 6 bases respectively, with 23 bases between them. This CDR3 spans 16 amino acids. Germline-derived CDR1 and CDR2 are MDHEN and SYDVKM. For the CDR3, the DNA is TGTGCCAGCAGTCCCCCAGCTGGCGGAGGGTATAGCGAGCAGTACTTC. Amino acid sequence: CASSPPAGGGYSEQYF. Supplemented by reference TRBV28 and TRBJ2-7, the full variable domain reads DVKVTQSSRYLVKRTGEKVFLECVQDMDHENMFWYRQDPGLGLRLIYFSYDVKMKEKGDIPEGYSVSREKKERFSLILESASTNQTSMYLCASSPPAGGGYSEQYFGPGTRLTVT.

The table lists this clone with a count of one. V usage is TRBV5-1 and J usage is TRBJ2-7; the D gene is possibly TRBD2 (7 bases). From germline, CDR1 is SGHRS and CDR2 YFSETQ. There are 14 residues in the CDR3. The V end was cut by 0 bases, the J end by 6 bases, with 13 bases between. CDR3 DNA sequence: TGCGCCAGCAGCTTGGACAGGGAGGGGGGCGAGCAGTACTTC. It specifies CASSLDREGGEQYF.

This clone was seen a single time. The chain has TRBV5-1 and TRBJ1-4; TRBD1 aligns across 7 bases. V trimming: 3 bases; J trimming: 5 bases; junction bases outside the gene matches: 7. Germline V gene lookup returns CDR1 SGHRS and CDR2 YFSETQ. This CDR3 has 15 amino acids. DNA of the CDR3: TGCGCCAGCAGCTGGGGCGCAGGGGGGAATGAAAAACTGTTTTTT. The encoded protein is CASSWGAGGNEKLFF.

The gene calls are TRBV10-1 and TRBJ2-7; no clear D. Germline V gene lookup returns CDR1 WNHNN and CDR2 SYGVQD (reference sequence). The V gene lost 3 bases and the J gene lost 1 base, with 13 bases spanning the gap. The CDR3 is 15 residues long. The CDR3 DNA reads as TGCGCCAGCAGTGAAGCCTATCGTCATTCCTACGAGCAGTACTTC. This translates into CASSEAYRHSYEQYF.